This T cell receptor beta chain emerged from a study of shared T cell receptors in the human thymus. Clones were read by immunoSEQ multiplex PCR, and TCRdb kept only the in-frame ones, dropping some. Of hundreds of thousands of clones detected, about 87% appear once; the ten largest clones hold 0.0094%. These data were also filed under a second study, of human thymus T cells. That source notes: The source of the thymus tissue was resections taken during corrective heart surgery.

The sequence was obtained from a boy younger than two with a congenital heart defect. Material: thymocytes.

The CDR3 DNA reads as TGTGCCAGCAGCCAAGACCCCCTAGCGGACCCCTACAATGAGCAGTTCTTC. It yields the protein CASSQDPLADPYNEQFF. This chain uses TRBV14 with TRBJ2-1; 7 bases map to TRBD2. The CDR3 length is 17 residues. V trimming: 0 bases; J trimming: 2 bases; junction bases outside the gene matches: 7. The germline V gene has CDR1 SGHDN and CDR2 FVKESK.